The T cell receptor (beta chain) described here comes from a study of blood T cells in healthy people across ages. About the study: About one barcoded beta molecule per two T cells was the capture yield of template switching. Points from the study as a whole: Reliance upon unsorted PBMCs precluded definitive naive versus antigen-experienced comparison. Donor CMV infection status was unknown, possibly confounding age-related changes in expanded clonotypes. Naive CD4+ cell counts and diversity both ran higher in long-lived than in aged donors.

V was cut by 4 bases and J by 2 bases, with 8 bases left in between. Germline loops: CDR1 SGHAT, CDR2 FQDESV (reference sequence). The CDR3 is made up of 14 amino acids. PCR was performed a second time for about 7 to 11 cycles using a sample-barcoded 5' primer and a J-beta primer mix. Via MiXCR, TCRdb re-called the 5' RACE reads, giving one row per CDR3 protein. The profile shows about 730,000 distinct CDR3 sequences, roughly two fifths of them singletons. Comments on this clonotype: The antigen is not known.

The rearrangement joins TRBV11-1 to TRBJ2-2; D gene unclear. The material sequenced was blood. The receptor was isolated from a woman aged 55 to 70 in good health. The CDR3 spells CASSWNTNTGELFF. Here the CDR3 DNA reads TGTGCCAGCAGCTGGAACACAAACACCGGGGAGCTGTTTTTT. Combining the CDR3 with reference TRBV11-1 and TRBJ2-2 gives the whole variable domain EAEVAQSPRYKITEKSQAVAFWCDPISGHATLYWYRQILGQGPELLVQFQDESVVDDSQLPKDRFSAERLKGVDSTLKIQPAELGDSAMYLCASSWNTNTGELFFGEGSRLTVL.